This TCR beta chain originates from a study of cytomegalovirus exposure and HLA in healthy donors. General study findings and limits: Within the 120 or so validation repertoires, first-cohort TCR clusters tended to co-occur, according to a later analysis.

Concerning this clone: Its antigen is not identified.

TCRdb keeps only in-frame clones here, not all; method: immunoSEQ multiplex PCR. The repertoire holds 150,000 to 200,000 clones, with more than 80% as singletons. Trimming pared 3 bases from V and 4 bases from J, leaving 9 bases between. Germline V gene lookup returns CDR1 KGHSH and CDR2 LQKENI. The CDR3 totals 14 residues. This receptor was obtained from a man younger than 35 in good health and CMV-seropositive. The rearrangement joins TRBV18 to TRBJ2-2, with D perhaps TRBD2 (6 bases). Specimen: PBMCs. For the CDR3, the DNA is TGTGCCAGCTCACCGGGCGGGATCACCGGGGAGCTGTTTTTT. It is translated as CASSPGGITGELFF. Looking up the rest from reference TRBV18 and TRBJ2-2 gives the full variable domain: NAGVMQNPRHLVRRRGQEARLRCSPMKGHSHVYWYRQLPEEGLKFMVYLQKENIIDESGMPKERFSAEFPKEGPSILRIQQVVRGDSAAYFCASSPGGITGELFFGEGSRLTVL.